This T cell receptor beta chain was observed in a study of T cell responses to AZD1222 COVID-19 vaccine. Germline assignment: CDR1 LNHNV and CDR2 YYDKDF (reference sequence). CDR3 size: 17 residues. Trimming removed 0 bases at V and 1 base at J, with 12 bases between. Repertoires were generated with immunoSEQ multiplex PCR, while TCRdb's copy carries only in-frame clones and drops some. The data hold some 140,000 clones, with 70% to 90% observed a single time. Specimen: peripheral blood, collected on day 0 of AZD1222 vaccination. This TCR was sampled from an adult in good health. This chain uses TRBV15 with TRBJ2-2, with D maybe TRBD1 (6 bases). The CDR3 is CATSRDGTGMNTGELFF. The CDR3 DNA sequence: TGTGCCACCAGCAGAGATGGTACAGGGATGAACACCGGGGAGCTGTTTTTT. The whole variable domain, remainder taken from reference TRBV15 and TRBJ2-2, is DAMVIQNPRYQVTQFGKPVTLSCSQTLNHNVMYWYQQKSSQAPKLLFHYYDKDFNNEADTPDNFQSRRPNTSFCFLDIRSPGLGDTAMYLCATSRDGTGMNTGELFFGEGSRLTVL.